The table lists the clone carrying this TCR beta chain with many counts. Its antigen is unidentified. One entry per CDR3 protein results from TCRdb running MiXCR on the reads. The sample comprises more than 200,000 distinct CDR3 sequences, less than 9.5% of which are singletons, and over 13% rests with the top ten. This record belongs to a study of T cell repertoires in cytomegalovirus infection. Across the study: Matching HLA type and CMV infection were both indicated by public TCR beta signatures.

General study results and limits: HLA-C-restricted TCR beta clonotypes specific for CMV led the ex vivo response.

Sequencing was performed on PBMCs. The TCR was taken from a human donor in good health (CMV status not recorded). Some clones in this sample may be carry-over from other donors' samples.

The CDR3, as DNA: TGTGCCAGCAGCCCCCGGACTAGCGGGAGCTACGAGCAGTACTTC. Protein product: CASSPRTSGSYEQYF. The genes are TRBV7-6 and TRBJ2-7; 13 nucleotides match TRBD2. CDR1 is SGHVS, CDR2 FNYEAQ, per germline. The CDR3 length is 15 residues. V shed 5 bases, J shed 3 bases, and the junction held 4 bases outside the gene matches.